Here is one TCR beta chain with its context. The target antigen is unknown. The data belong to a study of cytomegalovirus exposure and HLA in healthy donors. Overall study: Within the Caucasian-associated ancestry cluster were about 81% of the approximately 400 genotyped donors. Study-wide findings and caveats: Cytomegalovirus association was assigned to more than 150 TCR beta chains. The classifier, whose performance was assessed in both the original and validation cohorts, reportedly diagnosed cytomegalovirus status with high specificity and sensitivity.

There are 15 residues in the CDR3. In germline, CDR1 is LGHNA, CDR2 YNFKEQ. Use of 60 Vbeta and 13 Jbeta primers characterized the PCR. The assay was immunoSEQ multiplex PCR, and TCRdb's table has in-frame clones only and misses some. The data contain around 37,000 clones, 70% to 85% of them singletons. This TCR was recovered from a woman aged 18-30 years in good health and CMV-seropositive. This chain joins TRBV4-2 and TRBJ2-5; D might be TRBD2 (6 bases). The J call is in doubt because the DNA end fits TRBJ2-7 better. Sequencing was performed on PBMCs. CDR3 bases: TGTGCCAGCAGCCAAGTTGTCGGGAGTGGGTACGAGCAGTACTTC. Protein: CASSQVVGSGYEQYF.